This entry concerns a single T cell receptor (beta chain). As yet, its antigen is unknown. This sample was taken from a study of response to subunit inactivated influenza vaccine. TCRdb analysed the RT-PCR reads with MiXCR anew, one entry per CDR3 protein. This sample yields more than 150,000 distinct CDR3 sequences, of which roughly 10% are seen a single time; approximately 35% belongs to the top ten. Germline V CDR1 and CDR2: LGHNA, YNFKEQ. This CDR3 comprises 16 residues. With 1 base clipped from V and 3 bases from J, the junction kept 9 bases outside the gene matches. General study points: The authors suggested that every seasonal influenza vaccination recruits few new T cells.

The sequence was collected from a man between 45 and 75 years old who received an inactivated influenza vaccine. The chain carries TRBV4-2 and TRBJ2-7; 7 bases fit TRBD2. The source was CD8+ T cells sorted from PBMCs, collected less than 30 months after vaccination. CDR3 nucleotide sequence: TGTGCCAGCAGCCAAGTTCCTGGACTAGGTCTCTACGAGCAGTACTTC. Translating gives CASSQVPGLGLYEQYF.